This is a list of T cell receptor beta chains from one sample in a study of cytomegalovirus exposure and HLA in healthy donors. The method was immunoSEQ multiplex PCR; TCRdb's version includes in-frame clones alone and lacks a portion of them. The data hold more than 150,000 clones, with about four fifths observed a single time. Sequences were obtained from PBMCs. Receptor source: a man between 45 and 60 years old in good health and CMV-seronegative. Each CDR3 is given with its conserved first and last residue. The D gene is left open where the match is weak. The listing skips clone size in some rows; elsewhere it reads once, few, many or a size class.

CAWRGGLLYEQYF TGTGCCTGGAGGGGTGGGCTACTCTACGAGCAGTACTTC few TRBJ2-7 - TRBV30
CATSQAEGGWGTLYGYTF TGTGCCACCTCCCAGGCCGAAGGGGGCTGGGGGACCCTCTATGGCTACACCTTC - TRBJ1-2 TRBD1 TRBV7-9
CASSFGQPWGYTF TGTGCCAGCAGCTTCGGACAGCCTTGGGGCTACACCTTC - TRBJ1-2 - TRBV7-2
CASSIGGNQPQHF TGTGCCAGTAGTATCGGGGGCAATCAGCCCCAGCATTTT - TRBJ1-5 - TRBV19
CASSPLGRGNTEAFF TGTGCCAGCAGCCCCCTCGGACGGGGGAACACTGAAGCTTTCTTT once TRBJ1-1 - TRBV7-2
CASSPMTGTYSGANVLTF TGTGCCAGCAGTCCAATGACAGGAACCTACTCTGGGGCCAACGTCCTGACTTTC - TRBJ2-6 - TRBV27
CASSSGQGNTGELFF TGTGCCAGCAGCTCCGGACAGGGAAACACCGGGGAGCTGTTTTTT - TRBJ2-2 TRBD1 TRBV4-2
CASSHRAASTDTQYF TGTGCCAGCAGCCACAGGGCCGCTAGCACAGATACGCAGTATTTT - TRBJ2-3 - TRBV11-2
CASSFPSGGTYEQYF TGCGCCAGCAGCTTCCCTAGCGGGGGGACCTACGAGCAGTACTTC - TRBJ2-7 TRBD2 TRBV5-1
CASSPPGVYNEQFF TGTGCCAGCTCACCCCCGGGTGTCTACAATGAGCAGTTCTTC - TRBJ2-1 - TRBV18
CASSDAGAKGLAGVFDTGELFF TGTGCCAGCAGCGATGCGGGGGCCAAGGGACTAGCGGGAGTATTCGACACCGGGGAGCTGTTTTTT - TRBJ2-2 - TRBV21-1
CASSRDFTDTQYF TGTGCCAGCAGCCGGGACTTCACAGATACGCAGTATTTT - TRBJ2-3 - TRBV7-3
CASSEAVSLAGVSYEQYF TGTGCCAGCAGTGAAGCGGTATCTCTAGCGGGGGTCTCCTACGAGCAGTACTTC - TRBJ2-7 TRBD2 TRBV6-1
CSVRQVGNTIYF TGCAGCGTCCGACAAGTTGGAAACACCATATATTTT - TRBJ1-3 - TRBV29-1
CASSPPPVDEQFF TGCGCCAGCAGCCCCCCCCCGGTGGATGAGCAGTTCTTC - TRBJ2-1 - TRBV5-1
CARGLAGDKREQYF TGTGCCAGGGGACTAGCGGGGGACAAACGCGAGCAGTACTTC - TRBJ2-7 TRBD2 TRBV6-4
CASSQGLESYNEQFF TGCGCCAGCAGCCAAGGGTTAGAATCCTACAATGAGCAGTTCTTC - TRBJ2-1 - TRBV4-3
CASREGLAGDYEQYF TGTGCCAGCAGGGAGGGACTAGCGGGGGACTACGAGCAGTACTTC - TRBJ2-7 TRBD2 TRBV2
CASRIRDTQYF TGTGCCAGCAGGATCCGGGATACCCAGTACTTC - TRBJ2-5 - TRBV6-5
CAISEMTGNQPQHF TGTGCCATCAGTGAGATGACAGGGAATCAGCCCCAGCATTTT - TRBJ1-5 TRBD1 TRBV10-3
CASSGQGASYEQYF TGTGCCAGCAGCGGACAGGGGGCTTCCTACGAGCAGTACTTC - TRBJ2-7 TRBD1 TRBV7-9
CASSRRQVSDTQYF TGTGCCAGCAGTCGTCGACAGGTGTCAGATACGCAGTATTTT - TRBJ2-3 - TRBV2
CASSPSSGSKPSTDTQYF TGTGCCAGCAGCCCCTCCAGTGGGAGCAAGCCTAGCACAGATACGCAGTATTTT - TRBJ2-3 - TRBV4-2
CASSSGQGARGNTIYF TGTGCCAGCAGTTCCGGACAGGGGGCGAGGGGAAACACCATATATTTT - TRBJ1-3 TRBD1 TRBV28
CASSLAEGRGGYTF TGTGCCAGCAGCTTAGCGGAGGGGAGGGGTGGCTACACCTTC - TRBJ1-2 - TRBV7-9
CASSDRTGGGEQYF TGTGCCAGCAGTGATAGGACAGGGGGAGGCGAGCAGTACTTC - TRBJ2-7 TRBD1 TRBV6-5
CASSPSTGVRTDTQYF TGTGCCAGCTCACCTTCGACAGGGGTACGAACAGATACGCAGTATTTT - TRBJ2-3 TRBD1 TRBV18
CASSPRGANTEAFF TGTGCCAGCAGCCCCCGGGGGGCGAACACTGAAGCTTTCTTT - TRBJ1-1 - TRBV7-2